This T cell receptor beta chain came from a study of blood T cell repertoires in COVID-19. In this sample, this clone turned up once. This CDR3 has 14 amino acids. The V gene's germline CDR1 is MNHNY and CDR2 SVGAGI (reference sequence). Trimming cost V 2 bases and J 3 bases, with 8 bases left between them. Original methodology: Reference gene primers were amplified, and this amplification served to estimate nucleated cell counts. The protocol was immunoSEQ multiplex PCR, while the TCRdb copy is restricted to in-frame clones and leaves out a portion. The V and J calls and clone size are taken from that table; D and trimming were inferred from the DNA. Of around 150,000 clones listed, 65% to 90% are singletons.

The gene calls are TRBV6-6 and TRBJ1-5; D remains unclear. The TCR sequence derives from a man in his fifties or sixties with acute or convalescent COVID-19. Specimen: peripheral blood. The CDR3 loop reads CASSYVEPNQPQHF. The CDR3 region has the DNA TGTGCCAGCAGTTACGTGGAGCCCAATCAGCCCCAGCATTTT.